The table lists the clone carrying this T cell receptor (beta chain) with a few counts. Measured with immunoSEQ multiplex PCR; TCRdb has only the in-frame clones, and not every one. Of about 270,000 clones listed, 88% are singletons. The CDR3 sequence is 14 residues long. This sample stems from a study of blood T cell repertoires in COVID-19. The material sequenced was peripheral blood. The V gene is TRBV21-1, the J gene TRBJ2-7; the table gives TRBD1 as D, unverified against the DNA. TRBV21-1 is a pseudogene. The receptor was derived from a man aged 55 to 70 who had recovered from COVID-19. CDR3: CASSQGLRRLEQYF. CDR3 nucleotide sequence: TGTGCCAGCAGCCAGGGTTTAAGAAGATTGGAGCAGTACTTC.